A selection of T cell receptor beta chains follows, all from one sample in a study of beta chain features in type 1 diabetes. TCRdb keeps only in-frame clones here, not all; method: immunoSEQ multiplex PCR. The sample shows fewer than 250,000 clones, approximately 70% of them seen only once. Sequencing was carried out using naive CD4+ T cells from blood. These TCRs come from a man aged 25-45 years in good health. The CDR3 runs from the conserved cysteine through the conserved F or W. The order of the fields is CDR3 DNA, CDR3 protein, J gene, V gene, D gene, clone size. A D gene is named only where the DNA matches it firmly. Some rows have no size entry. The others give once, few or many, or a class for an expanded clone.

TGTGCCAGCAGTTACAACAGGTCCCGGGGCGAGCAGTACTTC,CASSYNRSRGEQYF,TRBJ2-7,TRBV6-6,.,.
TGCAGCGTTGAGGACAGGGACAATGAGCAGTTCTTC,CSVEDRDNEQFF,TRBJ2-1,TRBV29-1,TRBD1,few
TGTGCCAGCACCCCCGGGGACAGGGGGTACAATGAGCAGTTCTTC,CASTPGDRGYNEQFF,TRBJ2-1,TRBV9,TRBD1,.
TGTGCCGGCTTGCGGGGGCGGACCTCTGGGGCCAACGTCCTGACTTTC,CAGLRGRTSGANVLTF,TRBJ2-6,TRBV7-9,.,few
TGTGCCAGCAGCCACCCCGGGACAGGGGTTATCTACGAGCAGTACTTC,CASSHPGTGVIYEQYF,TRBJ2-7,TRBV25-1,TRBD1,.
TGCAGCGTTCACAGGTATAGGACTGAAGCTTTCTTT,CSVHRYRTEAFF,TRBJ1-1,TRBV29-1,.,.
TGCACCAGCAGCCAAGGTAGAAAGACCCAGTACTTC,CTSSQGRKTQYF,TRBJ2-5,TRBV1,.,.
TGTGCCTGGAGGACAGAGATGAACACCGGGGAGCTGTTTTTT,CAWRTEMNTGELFF,TRBJ2-2,TRBV30,.,.
TGTGCCAGCAAGTTCACTGAAGCTTTCTTT,CASKFTEAFF,TRBJ1-1,TRBV6-1,.,once
TGTGCCAGCAGCTTAGTAATCGGACCCAGGGAGGAGCAGTACTTC,CASSLVIGPREEQYF,TRBJ2-7,TRBV7-9,.,once
TGTGCCAGCAGCAGCACAGATACGCAGTATTTT,CASSSTDTQYF,TRBJ2-3,TRBV5-6,.,.
TGTGCCTGGAGTGACGACAGGGGGAATGTCGAGCAGTACTTC,CAWSDDRGNVEQYF,TRBJ2-7,TRBV30,TRBD1,.
TGCGCCAGCAGCTTAGGACAGGGGGGCCGCTACGAGCAGTACTTC,CASSLGQGGRYEQYF,TRBJ2-7,TRBV5-1,TRBD1,.
TGTGCCAGCACCAGGGGAGAAGGGATTAACTATGGCTACACCTTC,CASTRGEGINYGYTF,TRBJ1-2,TRBV9,.,.
TGCAGCTCCAGACTAACCCAGAAAGAGACCCAGTACTTC,CSSRLTQKETQYF,TRBJ2-5,TRBV29-1,.,.
TGTGCCAGCAGCATGAACAGGGATTCGGGCTACACCTTC,CASSMNRDSGYTF,TRBJ1-2,TRBV9,.,.
TGCAGCGTTGTTTCGAGGACAGAGCACACTGAAGCTTTCTTT,CSVVSRTEHTEAFF,TRBJ1-1,TRBV29-1,.,.
TGTGCCTGGAGCCCCCATGGGGCTGCTGAAGCTTTCTTT,CAWSPHGAAEAFF,TRBJ1-1,TRBV30,.,.
TGCGCCAGCAGCCAAGGGCATCACTCCTACGAGCAGTACTTC,CASSQGHHSYEQYF,TRBJ2-7,TRBV4-3,.,.
TGTGCCATCAGGGGTGATCCAGGGGGCTACACCTTC,CAIRGDPGGYTF,TRBJ1-2,TRBV10-3,.,.
TGTGCCAGCAGCGTAGTGCCGGGGGCAGGGGAGCAGTACTTC,CASSVVPGAGEQYF,TRBJ2-7,TRBV9,.,.
TGTGCCAGCAGCTTAGCCTGGACAGGGGGGAACTACAATGAGCAGTTCTTC,CASSLAWTGGNYNEQFF,TRBJ2-1,TRBV7-8,TRBD1,.
TGTGCCATCACCAGCGGGGTGGCAGATACGCAGTATTTT,CAITSGVADTQYF,TRBJ2-3,TRBV10-3,TRBD2,.
TGTGCCAGCAGCTCAGGCACAGATACGCAGTATTTT,CASSSGTDTQYF,TRBJ2-3,TRBV4-2,.,.
TGTGCCAGCAGCCCATTCGGGGTAGCGGGATATTCCGAGCAGTACTTC,CASSPFGVAGYSEQYF,TRBJ2-7,TRBV27,TRBD2,.
TGCGCCAGCAGCCAGAGCTTCGCAGATACGCAGTATTTT,CASSQSFADTQYF,TRBJ2-3,TRBV5-1,.,.
TGTGCCTGGAGTGTCAATCGGGGAGAGACCCAGTACTTC,CAWSVNRGETQYF,TRBJ2-5,TRBV30,.,.